Listed below are T cell receptor beta chains from one sample, sequenced in a study of T cell repertoires in cytomegalovirus infection. TCRdb passed the reads through MiXCR, listing each CDR3 protein once. The sample records 100,000 to 150,000 distinct CDR3 sequences, 25% to 35% being singletons. Their recognized antigens are unknown. The starting material was CD8+ T cells from cultured PBMCs, obtained from culture after CMV antigen stimulation. These receptors were obtained from a human donor in good health (CMV status not recorded). Some clones in this sample may be carry-over from other donors' samples. CDR3s include the opening cysteine and the closing phenylalanine or tryptophan. Each record gives: CDR3 protein, CDR3 DNA, J gene, V gene, clone size, D gene. The D gene is left open where the match is weak. Some rows have no size entry. The others give once, few or many, or a class for an expanded clone.

CDR3: CSVEDPSGVLGFGELFF
DNA: TGCAGCGTTGAAGATCCCTCCGGGGTGCTCGGTTTCGGGGAGCTGTTTTTT
J: TRBJ2-2
V: TRBV29-1
size: NA
D: NA

CDR3: CASSSIQGQNTEAFF
DNA: TGTGCCAGCAGCTCGATACAGGGGCAGAACACTGAAGCTTTCTTT
J: TRBJ1-1
V: TRBV7-6
size: many
D: TRBD1

CDR3: CAISPREETEAFF
DNA: TGTGCCATCAGTCCCCGGGAGGAAACTGAAGCTTTCTTT
J: TRBJ1-1
V: TRBV10-3
size: few
D: NA

CDR3: CASSQETGDPELFF
DNA: TGCGCCAGCAGCCAAGAGACCGGGGACCCGGAACTGTTTTTT
J: TRBJ1-4
V: TRBV4-1
size: NA
D: NA

CDR3: CASSQTMGAGETQYF
DNA: TGCGCCAGCAGCCAAACTATGGGGGCAGGAGAGACCCAGTACTTC
J: TRBJ2-5
V: TRBV4-1
size: NA
D: NA

CDR3: CASSQGDVNNEQFF
DNA: TGCGCCAGCAGCCAAGGGGACGTCAACAATGAGCAGTTCTTC
J: TRBJ2-1
V: TRBV4-1
size: few
D: NA

CDR3: CSAPKQEGGPYEQYF
DNA: TGCAGTGCCCCTAAGCAGGAGGGGGGCCCCTACGAGCAGTACTTC
J: TRBJ2-7
V: TRBV20-1
size: NA
D: NA

CDR3: CASTWGVTDTQYF
DNA: TGTGCCAGCACTTGGGGAGTAACAGATACGCAGTATTTT
J: TRBJ2-3
V: TRBV6-1
size: NA
D: NA

CDR3: CASSWTENQPQHF
DNA: TGTGCCAGCAGTTGGACAGAGAATCAGCCCCAGCATTTT
J: TRBJ1-5
V: TRBV27
size: few
D: NA

CDR3: CASSYLIPGDYEQYF
DNA: TGTGCCAGCAGCTACCTGATCCCGGGGGACTACGAGCAGTACTTC
J: TRBJ2-7
V: TRBV5-5
size: NA
D: NA

CDR3: CASSDQGPDTQYF
DNA: TGTGCCAGCAGTGATCAAGGCCCAGATACGCAGTATTTT
J: TRBJ2-3
V: TRBV6-1
size: few
D: NA

CDR3: CASSPGIRYEQYF
DNA: TGTGCCAGCAGCCCAGGTATCAGGTACGAGCAGTACTTC
J: TRBJ2-7
V: TRBV6-6
size: few
D: NA

CDR3: CASSVSGGLYNEQFF
DNA: TGTGCCAGCAGCGTTAGCGGGGGACTCTACAATGAGCAGTTCTTC
J: TRBJ2-1
V: TRBV27
size: NA
D: TRBD2

CDR3: CASSQDGRNEQYF
DNA: TGTGCCAGCAGCCAAGATGGCCGGAACGAGCAGTACTTC
J: TRBJ2-7
V: TRBV4-1
size: NA
D: NA

CDR3: CASSEPLHGTRDNEQFF
DNA: TGTGCCAGCAGTGAACCTCTCCACGGGACGCGGGACAATGAGCAGTTCTTC
J: TRBJ2-1
V: TRBV2
size: many
D: NA

CDR3: CASSQRGDRDRGTEAFF
DNA: TGTGCCAGCAGCCAAAGGGGGGACCGGGACAGGGGCACTGAAGCTTTCTTT
J: TRBJ1-1
V: TRBV4-2
size: NA
D: TRBD1

CDR3: CASSLSPAGITEAFF
DNA: TGCGCCAGCAGCTTGTCCCCCGCAGGGATCACTGAAGCTTTCTTT
J: TRBJ1-1
V: TRBV5-1
size: few
D: NA

CDR3: CAISADRDEKTGELFF
DNA: TGTGCCATCAGTGCAGACAGGGATGAGAAGACCGGGGAGCTGTTTTTT
J: TRBJ2-2
V: TRBV10-3
size: NA
D: TRBD1

CDR3: CATREPGLGHGEQFF
DNA: TGTGCCACCAGAGAACCGGGACTAGGACACGGTGAGCAGTTCTTC
J: TRBJ2-1
V: TRBV24-1
size: NA
D: TRBD2

CDR3: CASSLSGGYRAYEQYF
DNA: TGTGCCAGCAGCCTATCTGGCGGTTACAGGGCCTACGAGCAGTACTTC
J: TRBJ2-7
V: TRBV28
size: NA
D: NA

CDR3: CASSYRGRETQYF
DNA: TGTGCCAGCAGCTACAGGGGGCGGGAGACCCAGTACTTC
J: TRBJ2-5
V: TRBV7-2
size: many
D: TRBD1

CDR3: CATSERDNEQFF
DNA: TGTGCCACCAGTGAGAGGGACAATGAGCAGTTCTTC
J: TRBJ2-1
V: TRBV24-1
size: many
D: NA

CDR3: CSSQILAGEQFF
DNA: TGCAGTTCCCAGATTCTAGCGGGTGAGCAGTTCTTC
J: TRBJ2-1
V: TRBV20-1
size: NA
D: TRBD2

CDR3: CASSLTVVQSTNEKLFF
DNA: TGTGCCAGCAGTCTTACGGTGGTTCAATCAACTAATGAAAAACTGTTTTTT
J: TRBJ1-4
V: TRBV6-5
size: NA
D: NA

CDR3: CASSLIKATGQPYEQYF
DNA: TGTGCCAGCAGCTTAATTAAAGCCACAGGCCAGCCCTACGAGCAGTACTTC
J: TRBJ2-7
V: TRBV7-9
size: few
D: NA

CDR3: CASSFDSATPGVETQYF
DNA: TGTGCCAGCAGCTTCGATAGCGCCACCCCTGGAGTGGAGACCCAGTACTTC
J: TRBJ2-5
V: TRBV7-2
size: NA
D: NA

CDR3: CASSLEQGNDEQYF
DNA: TGTGCCAGCAGCTTAGAACAGGGGAACGACGAGCAGTACTTC
J: TRBJ2-7
V: TRBV7-9
size: NA
D: TRBD1

CDR3: CASSEAWPFYEQYF
DNA: TGTGCCAGCAGTGAAGCTTGGCCGTTCTACGAGCAGTACTTC
J: TRBJ2-7
V: TRBV6-1
size: few
D: NA

CDR3: CASRAGSGVTYEQYF
DNA: TGTGCCAGCAGGGCAGGAAGCGGGGTAACCTACGAGCAGTACTTC
J: TRBJ2-7
V: TRBV2
size: few
D: TRBD2

CDR3: CASSPRQDQEPDTQYF
DNA: TGTGCCAGCAGTCCCCGACAGGATCAGGAACCAGATACGCAGTATTTT
J: TRBJ2-3
V: TRBV7-9
size: few
D: NA

CDR3: CASSSGSGRYEQYF
DNA: TGTGCCAGCAGCTCGGGCTCAGGGCGCTACGAGCAGTACTTC
J: TRBJ2-7
V: TRBV7-6
size: NA
D: NA

CDR3: CAISESLIGVNYGYTF
DNA: TGTGCCATCAGTGAGTCTCTGATAGGGGTTAACTATGGCTACACCTTC
J: TRBJ1-2
V: TRBV10-3
size: NA
D: NA